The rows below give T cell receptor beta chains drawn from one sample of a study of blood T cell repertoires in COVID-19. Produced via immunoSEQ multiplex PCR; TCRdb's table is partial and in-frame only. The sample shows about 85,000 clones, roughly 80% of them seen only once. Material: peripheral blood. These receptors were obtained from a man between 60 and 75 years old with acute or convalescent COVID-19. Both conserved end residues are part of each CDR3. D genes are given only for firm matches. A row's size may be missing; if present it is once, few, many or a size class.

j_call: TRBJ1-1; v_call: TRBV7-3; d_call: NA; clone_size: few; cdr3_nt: TGTGCCAGCAGGTTGGGACTCCGTGAAGCTTTCTTT; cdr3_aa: CASRLGLREAFF
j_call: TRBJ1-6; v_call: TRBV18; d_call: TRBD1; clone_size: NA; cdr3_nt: TGTGCCAGCTCACCATCTGGACAGGAGAATTCACCCCTCCACTTT; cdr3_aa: CASSPSGQENSPLHF
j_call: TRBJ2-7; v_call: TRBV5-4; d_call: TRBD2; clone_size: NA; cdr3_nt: TGTGCCAGCAGCTCTGGGGGGGTTGAGCAGTACTTC; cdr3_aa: CASSSGGVEQYF
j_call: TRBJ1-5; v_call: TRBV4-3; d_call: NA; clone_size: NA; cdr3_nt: TGCGCCAGCAGCCAAGATCAGGGGTTTGAGCAGCCCCAGCATTTT; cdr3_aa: CASSQDQGFEQPQHF
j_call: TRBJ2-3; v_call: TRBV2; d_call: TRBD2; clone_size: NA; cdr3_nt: TGTGCCAGCAGTGTAGGACTAGCGGGGGGCACAGATACGCAGTATTTT; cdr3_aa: CASSVGLAGGTDTQYF
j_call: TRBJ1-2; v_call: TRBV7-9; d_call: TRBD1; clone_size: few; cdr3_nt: TGTGCCAGCAGCCCAGGGACAGGGAGCGACTATGGCTACACCTTC; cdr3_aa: CASSPGTGSDYGYTF
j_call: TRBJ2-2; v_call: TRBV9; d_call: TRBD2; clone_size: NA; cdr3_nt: TGTGCCAGCGCGGGGGGCGCGAACACCGGGGAGCTGTTTTTT; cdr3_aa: CASAGGANTGELFF
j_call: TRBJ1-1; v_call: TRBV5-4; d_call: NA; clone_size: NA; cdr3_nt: TGTGCCAGCAGCTTGAGTCTGGGGGGTCGAGGTGAAGCTTTCTTT; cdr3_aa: CASSLSLGGRGEAFF
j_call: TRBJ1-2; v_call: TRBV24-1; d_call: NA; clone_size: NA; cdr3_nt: TGTGCCACCAGTGATGTTGTACAGGGAATCGGTGGCTACACCTTC; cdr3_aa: CATSDVVQGIGGYTF
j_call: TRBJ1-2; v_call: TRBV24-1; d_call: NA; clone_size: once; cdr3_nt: TGTGCCACCAGTGATGGCCAGGGCGGGCGGGGTGGCTACACCTTC; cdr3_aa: CATSDGQGGRGGYTF
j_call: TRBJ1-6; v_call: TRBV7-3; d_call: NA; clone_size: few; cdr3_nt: TGTGCCAGCAGCCTCAACGCCGGAGGATCACCCCTCCACTTT; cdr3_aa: CASSLNAGGSPLHF
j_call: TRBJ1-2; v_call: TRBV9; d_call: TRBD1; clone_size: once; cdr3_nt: TGTGCCAGCAGCGCAAACCTCGGACAGGGGACTAACTATGGCTACACCTTC; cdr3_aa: CASSANLGQGTNYGYTF
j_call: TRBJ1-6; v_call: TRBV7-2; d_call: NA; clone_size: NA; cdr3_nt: TGTGCCAGCAGCCCCTCACAGGGTAGATCACCCCTCCACTTT; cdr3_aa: CASSPSQGRSPLHF
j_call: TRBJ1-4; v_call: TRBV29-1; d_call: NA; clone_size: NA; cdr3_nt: TGCAGCGTTGTCCAAGGGGCGGCCTCCTCTAATGAAAAACTGTTTTTT; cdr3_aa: CSVVQGAASSNEKLFF
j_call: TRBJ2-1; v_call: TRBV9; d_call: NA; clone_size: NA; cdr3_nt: TGTGCCAGCAGCCCGATGGTGGGGGCTGCCTACAATGAGCAGTTCTTC; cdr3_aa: CASSPMVGAAYNEQFF